This TCR beta chain was retrieved from a study of T cell repertoires in cytomegalovirus infection. Study as a whole: Recently identified HLA-C-restricted CMV epitopes were used, and well-studied HLA-B-restricted CMV epitopes were used as well. Public TCR beta signatures marked donors with CMV infection and the matching HLA.

Of note for this clonotype: Its specificity is unknown. A much larger clone lies a single base off, so this may be a read error.

MiXCR, run by TCRdb on the reads, gives a single entry per CDR3 protein. The sample yields 200,000 to 250,000 distinct CDR3 sequences, about 39% seen once. Study-level results: Clonotypes of TCR beta that were HLA-C-restricted and CMV-specific dominated the ex vivo response.

The V end lost 10 bases, the J end lost 8 bases, and 21 bases lay between the germline ends. The CDR3 runs 14 residues. The germline gives CDR1 LNHDA, CDR2 SQIVND (reference sequence). The V and J genes are TRBV19 and TRBJ2-1; no clear D. The specimen comprised CD8+ T cells from cultured PBMCs, sampled from culture after CMV antigen stimulation. This receptor was identified in a human donor in good health (CMV status not recorded). Some clones in this sample may be carry-over from other donors' samples. CDR3 coding DNA: TGTGCCACCTCAAAGGTGGCCCCCAGACATGAGCAGTTCTTC. It translates to CATSKVAPRHEQFF.